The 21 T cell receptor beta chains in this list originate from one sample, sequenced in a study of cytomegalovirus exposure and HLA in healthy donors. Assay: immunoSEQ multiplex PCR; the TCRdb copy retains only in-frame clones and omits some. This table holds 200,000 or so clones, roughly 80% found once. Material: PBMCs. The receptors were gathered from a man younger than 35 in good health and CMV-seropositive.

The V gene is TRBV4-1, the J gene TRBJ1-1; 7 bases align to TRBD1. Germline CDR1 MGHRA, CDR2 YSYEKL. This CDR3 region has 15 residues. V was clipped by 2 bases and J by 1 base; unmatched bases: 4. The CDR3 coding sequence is TGCGCCAGCAGCCAACTCAGGGGGTCGAACACTGAAGCTTTCTTT. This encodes CASSQLRGSNTEAFF.

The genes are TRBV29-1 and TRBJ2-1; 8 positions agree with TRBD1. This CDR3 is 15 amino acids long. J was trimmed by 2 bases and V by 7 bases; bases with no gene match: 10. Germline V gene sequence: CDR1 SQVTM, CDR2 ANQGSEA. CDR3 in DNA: TGCAGCGCCCTATCCCCGGACAGGGCCTACAATGAGCAGTTCTTC. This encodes CSALSPDRAYNEQFF.

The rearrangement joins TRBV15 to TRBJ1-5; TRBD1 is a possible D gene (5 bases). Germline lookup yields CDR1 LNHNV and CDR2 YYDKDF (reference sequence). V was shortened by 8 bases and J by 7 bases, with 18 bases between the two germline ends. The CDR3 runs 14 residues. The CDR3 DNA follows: TGTGCCACCCAAATAGGAGGGGCCGGGCAGCCCCAGCATTTT. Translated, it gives CATQIGGAGQPQHF.

The CDR3 region is CATTAGGWGETQYF. In DNA, the CDR3 is TGTGCCACCACAGCGGGAGGCTGGGGGGAGACCCAGTACTTC. This chain links TRBV15 with TRBJ2-5; 9 nucleotides agree with TRBD2. This CDR3 region has 14 residues. The germline CDR1 and CDR2 sequences are LNHNV and YYDKDF (reference sequence). The J segment lost 5 bases and the V segment lost 7 bases, leaving 8 bases of the junction unmatched.

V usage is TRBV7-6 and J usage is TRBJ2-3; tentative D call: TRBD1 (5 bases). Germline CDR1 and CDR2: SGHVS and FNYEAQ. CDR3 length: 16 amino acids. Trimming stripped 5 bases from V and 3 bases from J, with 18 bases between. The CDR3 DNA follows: TGTGCCAGCAGCCCCGGCCGTCAGGGTTTAACAGATACGCAGTATTTT. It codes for CASSPGRQGLTDTQYF.

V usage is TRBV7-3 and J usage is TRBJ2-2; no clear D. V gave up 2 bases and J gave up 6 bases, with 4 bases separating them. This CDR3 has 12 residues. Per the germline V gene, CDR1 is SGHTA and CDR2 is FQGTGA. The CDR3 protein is CASSLVSGELFF. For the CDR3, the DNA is TGTGCCAGCAGCTTAGTATCCGGGGAGCTGTTTTTT.

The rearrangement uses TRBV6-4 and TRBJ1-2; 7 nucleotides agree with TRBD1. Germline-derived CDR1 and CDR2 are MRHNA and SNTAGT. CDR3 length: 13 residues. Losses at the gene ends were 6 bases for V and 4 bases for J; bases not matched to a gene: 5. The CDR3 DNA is TGTGCCAGCAGAATGCCAGGGGGCTATGGCTACACCTTC. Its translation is CASRMPGGYGYTF.

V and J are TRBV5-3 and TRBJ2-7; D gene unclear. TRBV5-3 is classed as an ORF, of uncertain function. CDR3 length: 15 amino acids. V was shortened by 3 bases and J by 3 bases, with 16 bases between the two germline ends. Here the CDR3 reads CARSWAERSGYEQYF. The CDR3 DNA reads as TGTGCCAGAAGCTGGGCAGAACGTTCCGGCTACGAGCAGTACTTC.

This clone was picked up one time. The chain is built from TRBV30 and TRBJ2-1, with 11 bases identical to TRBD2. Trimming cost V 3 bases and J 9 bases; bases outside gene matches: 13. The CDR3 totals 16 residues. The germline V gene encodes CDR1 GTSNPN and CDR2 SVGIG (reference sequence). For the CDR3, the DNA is TGTGCCTGGAGCGGACCGCTAGCGGGAGGTTATAGTGAGCAGTTCTTC. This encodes CAWSGPLAGGYSEQFF. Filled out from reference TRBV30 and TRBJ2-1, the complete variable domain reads SQTIHQWPATLVQPVGSPLSLECTVEGTSNPNLYWYRQAAGRGLQLLFYSVGIGQISSEVPQNLSASRPQDRQFILSSKKLLLSDSGFYLCAWSGPLAGGYSEQFFGPGTRLTVL.

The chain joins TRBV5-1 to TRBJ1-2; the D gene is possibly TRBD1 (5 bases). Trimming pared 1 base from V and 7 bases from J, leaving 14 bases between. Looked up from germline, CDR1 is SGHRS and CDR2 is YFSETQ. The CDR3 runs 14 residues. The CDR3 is CASSLLQGSGGYTF. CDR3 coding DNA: TGCGCCAGCAGCTTGCTCCAGGGCTCGGGTGGCTACACCTTC.

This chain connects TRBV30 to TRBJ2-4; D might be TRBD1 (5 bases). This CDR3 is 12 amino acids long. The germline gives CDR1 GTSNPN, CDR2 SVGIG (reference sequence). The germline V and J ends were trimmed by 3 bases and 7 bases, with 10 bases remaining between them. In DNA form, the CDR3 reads TGTGCCTGGAGGGGGCCCGGGAACATTCAGTACTTC. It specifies CAWRGPGNIQYF.

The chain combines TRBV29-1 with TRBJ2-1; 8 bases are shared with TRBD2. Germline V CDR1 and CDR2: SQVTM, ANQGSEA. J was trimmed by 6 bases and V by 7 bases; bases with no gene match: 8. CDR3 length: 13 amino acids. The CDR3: CSALAGTSNEQFF. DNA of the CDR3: TGCAGCGCCCTCGCGGGGACTAGCAATGAGCAGTTCTTC.

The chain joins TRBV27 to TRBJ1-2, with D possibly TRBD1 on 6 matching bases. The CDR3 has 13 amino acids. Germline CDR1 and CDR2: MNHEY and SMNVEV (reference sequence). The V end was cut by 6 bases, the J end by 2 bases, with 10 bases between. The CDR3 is CASSSGTNYGYTF. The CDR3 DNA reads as TGTGCCAGCAGCTCCGGGACAAACTATGGCTACACCTTC.

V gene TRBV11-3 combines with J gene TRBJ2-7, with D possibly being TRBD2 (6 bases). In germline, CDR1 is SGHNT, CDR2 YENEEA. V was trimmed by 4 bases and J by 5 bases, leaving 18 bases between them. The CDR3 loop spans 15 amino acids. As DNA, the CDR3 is TGTGCCAGCAGCTCGGGAATTGGGACTCATGACGAGCAGTACTTC. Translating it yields CASSSGIGTHDEQYF.

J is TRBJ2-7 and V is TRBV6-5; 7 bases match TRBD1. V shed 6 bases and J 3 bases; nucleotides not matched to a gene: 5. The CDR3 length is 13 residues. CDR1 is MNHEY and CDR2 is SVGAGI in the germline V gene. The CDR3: CASRKGQDYEQYF. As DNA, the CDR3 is TGTGCCAGCAGAAAAGGACAGGACTACGAGCAGTACTTC.

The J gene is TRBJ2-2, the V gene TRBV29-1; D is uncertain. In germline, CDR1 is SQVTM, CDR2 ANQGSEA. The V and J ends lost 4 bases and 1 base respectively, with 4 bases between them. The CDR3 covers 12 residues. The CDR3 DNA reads TGCAGCGTTGCAGGGAACACCGGGGAGCTGTTTTTT. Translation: CSVAGNTGELFF.

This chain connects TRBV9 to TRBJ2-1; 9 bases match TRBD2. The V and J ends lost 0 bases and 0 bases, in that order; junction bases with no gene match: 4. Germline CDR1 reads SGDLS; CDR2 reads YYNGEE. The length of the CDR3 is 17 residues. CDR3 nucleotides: TGTGCCAGCAGCGTAGGCGGTAGCGGGAGCTCCTACAATGAGCAGTTCTTC. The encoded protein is CASSVGGSGSSYNEQFF.

In DNA, the CDR3 is TGTGCCTGGAGTGCGACAGGGGCTGGGGCCAACGTCCTGACTTTC. Translation gives CAWSATGAGANVLTF. The chain combines TRBV30 with TRBJ2-6; 8 nucleotides match TRBD1. Trimming took 1 base from V and 2 from J; bases not matched to a gene: 1. The germline gives CDR1 GTSNPN, CDR2 SVGIG (reference sequence). The CDR3 runs to 15 residues.

In nucleotides, the CDR3 is TGTGCCAGCAGCTTAGGGACAGGGGGATGGGAGCAGTACTTC. It specifies CASSLGTGGWEQYF. The genes are TRBV7-9 and TRBJ2-7; 10 bases line up with TRBD1. V lost 1 base to trimming and J lost 7 bases; unmatched junction nucleotides: 4. This CDR3 has 14 amino acids. Germline assignment: CDR1 SEHNR and CDR2 FQNEAQ (reference sequence).

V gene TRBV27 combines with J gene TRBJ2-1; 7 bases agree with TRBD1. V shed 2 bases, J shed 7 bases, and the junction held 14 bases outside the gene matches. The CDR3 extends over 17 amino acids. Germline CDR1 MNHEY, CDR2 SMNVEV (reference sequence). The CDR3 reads CASSLRTGLLTRNEQFF. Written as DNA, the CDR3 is TGTGCCAGCAGTTTACGGACAGGCCTCCTAACTAGGAATGAGCAGTTCTTC.

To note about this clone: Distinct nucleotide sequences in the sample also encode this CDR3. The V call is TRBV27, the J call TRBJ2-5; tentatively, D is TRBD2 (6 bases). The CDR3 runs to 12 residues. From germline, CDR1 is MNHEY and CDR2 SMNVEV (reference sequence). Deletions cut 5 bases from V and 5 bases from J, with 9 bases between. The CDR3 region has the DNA TGTGCCAGCAGTCAAGGAGGGGAGACCCAGTACTTC. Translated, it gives CASSQGGETQYF.